This T cell receptor (beta chain) was sequenced for a study of shared clonotypes between healthy human individuals. Between the trimmed V and J ends, which lost 2 bases and 11 bases, there was a span of 10 bases. The CDR3 is 11 residues long. Per the germline V gene, CDR1 is MDHEN and CDR2 is SYDVKM. Findings and caveats of the study: Across subsets, estimated richness was generally greater for naive than for memory populations.

Method: immunoSEQ multiplex PCR; TCRdb's copy keeps in-frame clones and lacks some. This sample carries around 700,000 clones, roughly 70% of them seen once, and the ten largest clones take 1.7%. Into CD45RA+ naive and CD45RA-negative memory subsets, the CD4+ cells were split. Note on this clone: What it binds is not known.

V gene TRBV28 combines with J gene TRBJ2-7; D not certain. Source material: memory CD4+ T cells sorted from blood. Subset meaning: CD45RA-negative fraction. The sequence was collected from a woman aged 25 to 39 in good health. The chain's CDR3 is CASSLELREYF. The DNA of the CDR3 is TGTGCCAGCAGTTTAGAGCTAAGGGAGTACTTC.